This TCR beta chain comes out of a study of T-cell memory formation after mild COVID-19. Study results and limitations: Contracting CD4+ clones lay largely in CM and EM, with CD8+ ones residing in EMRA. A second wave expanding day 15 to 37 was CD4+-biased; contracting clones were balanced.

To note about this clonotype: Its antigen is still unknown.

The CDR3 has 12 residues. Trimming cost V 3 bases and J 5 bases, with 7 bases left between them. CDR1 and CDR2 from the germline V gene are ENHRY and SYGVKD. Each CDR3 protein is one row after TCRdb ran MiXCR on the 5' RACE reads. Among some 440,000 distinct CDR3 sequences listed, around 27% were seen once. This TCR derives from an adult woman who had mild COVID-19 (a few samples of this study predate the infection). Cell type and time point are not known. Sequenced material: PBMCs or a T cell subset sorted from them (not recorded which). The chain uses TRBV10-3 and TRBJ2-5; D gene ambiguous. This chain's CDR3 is CAISDEEETQYF. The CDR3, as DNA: TGTGCCATCAGTGATGAGGAGGAGACCCAGTACTTC.